The clone carrying this TCR beta chain was seen repeatedly, ten times or more. Antigen unknown. The study excluded patients with uncontrolled infection, other autoimmune disease, pregnancy or lactation. Diagnosing involved the use of clinical symptoms, serum thyroxine and TRAb, thyroid ultrasound and orbital computed tomography. This entry belongs to a study of T cells in Graves' hyperthyroidism and ophthalmopathy. On the study more broadly: Blood from the periphery was taken at initial diagnosis, before any treatment. The study, taken as a whole, reports: The authors' 13 V-J model separated ophthalmopathy from stable hyperthyroidism.

The CDR3 extends over 14 amino acids. V dropped 2 bases and J dropped 0 bases, with 7 bases sitting between them. Germline loops: CDR1 SGHDN, CDR2 FVKESK. Authors of the study amplified TCR beta CDR3 regions from RNA transcripts. Using the HTBI primer set, a first-round RT-PCR was run on the TCR CDR3. In TCRdb, the multiplex PCR reads were re-called with MiXCR into one record per CDR3 protein. There are fewer than 750,000 distinct CDR3 sequences in the sample; 14% to 15% occur only once, and about 4% lies in the top ten. The TCR originated in a middle-aged woman with Graves' ophthalmopathy. The chain combines TRBV14 with TRBJ2-5; D is possibly TRBD1 (5 bases). Sequencing was carried out using blood. Here the CDR3 reads CASSQRQYQETQYF. The DNA for the CDR3 is TGTGCCAGCAGCCAAAGACAGTACCAAGAGACCCAGTACTTC.